A single sample gave rise to the 12 T cell receptor beta chains below, sequenced in a study of T and B cells in COVID-19 patients. Each TRB amplification used about 220-500 ng of genomic DNA from blood. BIOMED2 TRB-A/B primer pools were used in multiplex TRB PCR. MiXCR, applied by TCRdb to the multiplex PCR reads, yields one record per CDR3 protein. The table records more than 15,000 distinct CDR3 sequences, just over 35% of them present only once. Sequenced material: blood. The receptors derive from a human donor with active COVID-19.

This clonotype has only a few counts. This rearrangement joins TRBV5-1 to TRBJ2-6; TRBD1 or TRBD2 may be the D gene (5 bases each). V was clipped by 2 bases and J by 0 bases, with 6 bases between them. The germline CDR1 and CDR2 sequences are SGHRS and YFSETQ. The CDR3 contains 15 residues. CDR3 in amino acids: CASSFGASGANVLTF. Written as DNA, the CDR3 is TGCGCCAGCAGCTTCGGGGCCTCTGGGGCCAACGTCCTGACTTTC.

This clonotype was detected once. One junction end does not reproduce the germline sequence, and a read error may be involved. This chain uses TRBV5-1 with TRBJ2-1, with 13 bases matching TRBD2. Looked up from germline, CDR1 is SGHRS and CDR2 is YFSETQ. This CDR3 region has 17 residues. In nucleotides, the CDR3 is TGCGCCAGCAGAAGGACTAGCGGGGGTAGCTCCCACAATGAGCAGTTCTTC. It encodes CASRRTSGGSSHNEQFF.

V is TRBV6-2 or TRBV6-3 and J is TRBJ2-5, with a tentative D call TRBD2 (5 bases). V shed 6 bases and J shed 6 bases, with 11 bases lying between them. From germline, CDR1 is MNHEY and CDR2 SVGEGT. This CDR3 region has 12 residues. Here the CDR3 reads CASSRGGKTQYF. As DNA, the CDR3 is TGTGCCAGCAGCCGGGGTGGAAAGACCCAGTACTTC.

J is TRBJ1-1 and V is TRBV18, with 11 bases fitting TRBD1. With 4 bases clipped from V and 6 bases from J, the junction kept 1 base outside the gene matches. In germline, CDR1 is KGHSH, CDR2 LQKENI. The CDR3 consists of 13 residues. The CDR3, as DNA: TGTGCCAGCTCACAGGGACAGGGGGCTGAAGCTTTCTTT. This codes for CASSQGQGAEAFF.

J is TRBJ2-3 and V is TRBV5-4; 7 bases map to TRBD2. Germline values: CDR1 SGHNT, CDR2 YYREEE (reference sequence). The trim removed 4 bases at V and 2 bases at J, leaving 7 bases unmatched. The CDR3 covers 15 residues. CDR3 coding DNA: TGTGCCAGCAGCATTAAGCGGGGATACACAGATACGCAGTATTTT. Translated, it gives CASSIKRGYTDTQYF.

This clonotype has a handful of counts. V usage is TRBV27 and J usage is TRBJ2-2, with 12 positions matching TRBD2. V was clipped by 6 bases and J by 3 bases; unmatched bases: 8. The CDR3 consists of 17 residues. The germline CDR1 and CDR2 sequences are MNHEY and SMNVEV (reference sequence). For the CDR3, the DNA is TGTGCCAGCAGCGTCAGACTAGCGGGGGTTGACACCGGGGAGCTGTTTTTT. It yields the protein CASSVRLAGVDTGELFF.

The J gene is TRBJ1-2, the V gene TRBV5-4; 10 nucleotides match TRBD1. Trimming cost V 5 bases and J 7 bases; bases outside gene matches: 11. This CDR3 region has 15 residues. Germline CDR1 is SGHNT and CDR2 is YYREEE (reference sequence). The CDR3 DNA sequence: TGTGCCAGCAGATGGGAGACAGGGGGCGCGGGTGGCTACACCTTC. Translating it yields CASRWETGGAGGYTF.

This chain links TRBV10-3 with TRBJ2-3; TRBD1 matches 9 bases. Per germline, CDR1 ENHRY and CDR2 SYGVKD. The trim removed 6 bases at V and 9 bases at J, leaving 7 bases unmatched. This CDR3 contains 13 residues. CDR3 sequence: CAISRDRDDTQYF. The DNA for the CDR3 is TGTGCCATCAGCCGGGACAGGGACGACACGCAGTATTTT.

This clonotype appeared a few times. This chain connects TRBV10-3 to TRBJ2-2; D remains ambiguous. Germline CDR1 and CDR2: ENHRY and SYGVKD. Trimming left V 0 bases short and J 8 bases short, with 7 bases between. This CDR3 is built from 13 residues. The chain's CDR3 is CAISESSLGELFF. CDR3 DNA: TGTGCCATCAGTGAGTCAAGCCTTGGGGAGCTGTTTTTT.

Concerning this clonotype: One junction end does not reproduce the germline sequence, and a read error may be involved. The rearrangement links TRBV19 to TRBJ1-2; 11 bases align to TRBD1. Germline loops: CDR1 LNHDA, CDR2 SQIVND (reference sequence). The CDR3 covers 14 residues. The DNA for the CDR3 is TGTGCCAGTAGGCGGACAGGGGGCTCGGGCGGCTTCACCTTC. Translation gives CASRRTGGSGGFTF. The variable domain in full, with the rest retrieved from reference TRBV19 and TRBJ1-2, is DGGITQSPKYLFRKEGQNVTLSCEQNLNHDAMYWYRQDPGQGLRLIYYSQIVNDFQKGDIAEGYSVSREKKESFPLTVTSAQKNPTAFYLCASRRTGGSGGFTFGSGTRLTVV.

The table lists this clonotype with a few counts. The chain recombines TRBV10-3 with TRBJ2-1; 11 nucleotides line up with TRBD2. From germline, CDR1 is ENHRY and CDR2 SYGVKD. The CDR3 length is 16 residues. V was clipped by 0 bases and J by 7 bases; unmatched bases: 5. The CDR3 nucleotides are TGTGCCATCAGTGAGTCCTGGACTAGCGGGCTAAATGAGCAGTTCTTC. Residues: CAISESWTSGLNEQFF.

For this clonotype: This may come from a read error, since a much larger clone is one base off. The V and J genes are TRBV15 and TRBJ2-2, with D possibly TRBD2 on 5 matching bases. This CDR3 region has 13 residues. Germline V gene lookup returns CDR1 LNHNV and CDR2 YYDKDF (reference sequence). The DNA for the CDR3 is TGTGCCACCAGCTTCACGAACACCGGGAAGCTGTTTTTT. This codes for CATSFTNTGKLFF.